The rows below give T cell receptor beta chains drawn from one sample of a study of cytomegalovirus exposure and HLA in healthy donors. Clones were read by immunoSEQ multiplex PCR, and TCRdb kept only the in-frame ones, dropping some. The sample includes some 87,000 clones, around 96% seen only once; the top ten take 1.3%. The sample taken for sequencing was PBMCs. The receptors derive from a woman between 18 and 29 years old in good health and CMV-seronegative. The CDR3 runs from the conserved cysteine through the conserved F or W. A D gene is named only where the DNA matches it firmly.

cdr3_aa cdr3_nt v_call d_call j_call
CASTPRGRINTGELFF TGTGCCAGCACCCCGCGGGGACGGATTAACACCGGGGAGCTGTTTTTT TRBV28 - TRBJ2-2
CAWAGQGDTEAFF TGTGCCTGGGCCGGACAGGGGGACACTGAAGCTTTCTTT TRBV30 TRBD1 TRBJ1-1
CASSVGLNYEQYF TGTGCCAGCAGCGTAGGCCTAAACTACGAGCAGTACTTC TRBV9 - TRBJ2-7
CASSLARTGVSGNTIYF TGTGCCAGCAGCTTAGCGCGGACAGGGGTCTCTGGAAACACCATATATTTT TRBV7-6 TRBD1 TRBJ1-3
CASSHQIPGQYSNQPQHF TGCGCCAGCAGCCATCAAATTCCGGGACAGTATAGCAATCAGCCCCAGCATTTT TRBV4-1 TRBD1 TRBJ1-5
CASSEAGTIVVEQYF TGTGCCAGCAGTGAAGCCGGGACTATTGTGGTCGAGCAGTACTTC TRBV6-1 TRBD2 TRBJ2-7
CSGKDRTMNTEAFF TGCAGCGGAAAAGACAGGACCATGAACACTGAAGCTTTCTTT TRBV29-1 - TRBJ1-1
CASSRSGTGDNEQFF TGTGCCAGCAGCAGATCCGGGACAGGGGACAATGAGCAGTTCTTC TRBV13 TRBD1 TRBJ2-1
CASSFYAPLVAGYYEQYF TGTGCCAGCAGTTTTTATGCCCCCCTGGTAGCGGGGTACTACGAGCAGTACTTC TRBV27 TRBD2 TRBJ2-7
CASRLIPLDRGSYGYTF TGCGCCAGCAGACTAATTCCCCTGGACAGGGGTTCCTATGGCTACACCTTC TRBV4-1 TRBD1 TRBJ1-2
CAWSVASQTQYF TGTGCCTGGAGTGTGGCTAGCCAGACCCAGTACTTC TRBV30 - TRBJ2-5